This TCR beta chain stems from a study of T cells in Graves' hyperthyroidism and ophthalmopathy (dated 2019 in TCRdb). With regard to the full study: Peripheral blood samples were taken at initial diagnosis, before any treatment was given. Once sampling was done, hyperthyroidism patients were given methimazole at a starting dose of 30 mg daily, whereas ophthalmopathy patients were given high-dose intravenous methylprednisolone. Prospective prediction of ophthalmopathy was tested in an independent validation cohort of approximately 19 hyperthyroidism patients and 15 to 17 patients who later progressed to ophthalmopathy. In addition, the study compared T-cell repertoires in thyroid tissue and in blood from 6 or 7 Graves' hyperthyroidism patients. The paper reports TCR Vbeta CDR3 sequencing of more than 120 peripheral blood samples: around 45 ophthalmopathy, fewer than 80 hyperthyroidism and around 17 progressor patients. The 100 discovery patients were randomly split 7:3 into training and test sets. TCR V-J signatures able to tell the groups apart were searched for in a discovery cohort of 90 to 100 patients, of whom roughly 42 had Graves' ophthalmopathy and under 65 had stable Graves' hyperthyroidism. What the study reported, not specific to this receptor: A model built on a 13 V-J signature distinguished ophthalmopathy from stable hyperthyroidism, reaching roughly 88% sensitivity and 81% to 83% specificity in cross-validation and 80%/75% in testing. Blood samples also contained most of the expanded thyroid clonotypes (frequency above 0.001), which suggests that blood repertoires may reflect thyroid immune responses. In validation, the model predicted progression to ophthalmopathy with 55% to 71% sensitivity and approximately 72% specificity, a median of about 6 months before onset. Sample size was not statistically predetermined, and blinding of investigators to group allocation was not performed.

The CDR3 runs 14 residues from the cysteine to the phenylalanine. The DNA shown is the 42-base CDR3, in frame from base 1. According to the germline V gene, CDR1 reads SGHRS and CDR2 reads YFSETQ. TCR beta CDR3 regions were amplified from RNA transcripts. A first-round RT-PCR of the TCR CDR3 used the HTBI primer set with the Qiagen OneStep RT-PCR kit. A second multiplex PCR round built the libraries, followed by size selection and purification. Libraries were sequenced paired-end with 100 bp reads on an Illumina HiSeq2000. The published analysis was carried out like this. SOAPnuke was used to process the raw data, with reads discarded if the reads contained adapters or uncalled bases, had a mean Phred below 15, or lacked an exact constant-primer or identifier match. High-quality paired reads were merged with COPE v1.2.5, and unique nucleotide sequences were defined as clonotypes. MiTCR v1.1 was used to align clonotypes to the IMGT TRBV, TRBD and TRBJ reference segments. Only V-J combinations with frequency above 0.0001, covering 99% to 99.2% of repertoires, were analysed. The TCS score was defined as F50 (clonal expansion) divided by E x V (chaos), with BLOSUM62-based TCRdist calculated between CDR3 peptides within each V-J. Welch's t-statistics and random forest reduced roughly 530 V-J features to around 14, which were used in a naive Bayes classifier (R e1071). TCRdb ran its own pipeline on the public reads, namely fastp trimming at Q25 and MiXCR clone calling, and kept in-frame beta chains. All rows with the same CDR3 protein become a single entry with the most common DNA and genes. The V and J calls, along with clone size, are taken from TCRdb and not from the paper's own processing. Within this sample are about 350,000 distinct CDR3 sequences, with approximately 14% of them counted one time only. The top ten clones comprise around 25% of the sample.

A patient counted as having stable Graves' hyperthyroidism if no progression to ophthalmopathy occurred over 18 months of follow-up. Hyperthyroidism patients were newly diagnosed, with disease duration under 2 months, and aged 18 to 65 years. Patients with uncontrolled infections, other autoimmune diseases, pregnancy or lactation were excluded. Clinical symptoms, serum thyroxine and TRAb, thyroid ultrasound, and orbital computed tomography formed the basis for the diagnoses. PBMCs were separated from under 11 ml of fresh peripheral blood using Ficoll-Paque density gradient centrifugation. Trizol reagent was used to extract total RNA, and RNA quality was then checked on an Agilent 2100 Bioanalyzer. For this clonotype: There is no known antigen for this receptor. With a much larger clone just one base away, this may be a read error.

This TCR was recovered from a woman between 25 and 40 years old with Graves' hyperthyroidism. Material for sequencing was blood. This chain joins TRBV5-1 to TRBJ2-3; the D element could tentatively be TRBD1 or TRBD2, as 5 bases agree for each. The CDR3: CASGSGGGADTHYF. The bases are TGCGCCAGTGGGTCTGGGGGTGGCGCAGATACGCACTATTTT.